The 8 T cell receptor beta chains below were found in one sample sequenced in a study of cytomegalovirus exposure and HLA in healthy donors. Primers included in the PCR were 60 Vbeta and 13 Jbeta primers. Data came from immunoSEQ multiplex PCR; TCRdb stores just in-frame clones and leaves some out. The sample consists of about 86,000 clones, 70% to 85% of them appearing once. Sequenced: PBMCs. The receptor source for this set is a man aged 55 to 70 in good health and CMV-seronegative.

This clone has only one observation. This rearrangement joins TRBV15 to TRBJ1-5; D remains ambiguous. V was clipped by 0 bases and J by 6 bases, with 12 bases between them. CDR1 is LNHNV and CDR2 is YYDKDF in the germline V gene (reference sequence). The CDR3 loop spans 15 amino acids. CDR3 region: CATSRDSPGFQPQHF. Here the CDR3 DNA reads TGTGCCACCAGCAGAGATAGTCCGGGGTTTCAGCCCCAGCATTTT.

The J gene is TRBJ1-1, the V gene TRBV7-2; possibly TRBD1 for D (6 bases). Trimming took off 4 bases at V and 1 base at J, with 10 bases between the two ends. The V gene's germline CDR1 is SGHTA and CDR2 FQGNSA. This CDR3 region has 14 residues. Here the CDR3 reads CASSSGHQNTEAFF. The CDR3 DNA sequence: TGTGCCAGCAGCTCGGGACACCAGAACACTGAAGCTTTCTTT.

The chain is built from TRBV5-1 and TRBJ2-5, with TRBD1 matching over 9 bases. The V gene end was trimmed by 4 bases and the J gene end by 2 bases; junction bases not matched to a gene: 6. The CDR3 is 15 amino acids. Germline V lookup: CDR1 SGHRS, CDR2 YFSETQ. DNA for the CDR3: TGCGCCAGCAGCAAAAACGACAGGGGGCAAGAGACCCAGTACTTC. This encodes CASSKNDRGQETQYF.

The chain employs TRBV5-1 and TRBJ2-5; D not resolved. The CDR3 is 14 amino acids. Between the trimmed V and J ends, which lost 1 base and 6 bases, there was a span of 13 bases. Germline CDR1 SGHRS, CDR2 YFSETQ. CDR3 region: CASSLFGPPQTQYF. In DNA, the CDR3 is TGCGCCAGCAGCTTGTTTGGGCCGCCTCAGACCCAGTACTTC. The full variable domain, with the rest looked up from reference TRBV5-1 and TRBJ2-5, is KAGVTQTPRYLIKTRGQQVTLSCSPISGHRSVSWYQQTPGQGLQFLFEYFSETQRNKGNFPGRFSGRQFSNSRSEMNVSTLELGDSALYLCASSLFGPPQTQYFGPGTRLLVL.

The chain carries TRBV5-4 and TRBJ1-2; 12 nucleotides match TRBD1. CDR1 and CDR2 (germline): SGHNT, YYREEE (reference sequence). With V trimmed by 3 bases and J by 5 bases, 5 bases remained unmatched. The CDR3 contains 15 residues. The CDR3 loop reads CASSSPGQGAYGYTF. The DNA of the CDR3 is TGTGCCAGCAGCTCGCCGGGACAGGGGGCTTATGGCTACACCTTC.

The chain uses TRBV28 and TRBJ2-7, with D possibly matching TRBD1 (5 bases). This CDR3 has 16 residues. Deletions cut 6 bases from V and 2 bases from J, with 20 bases between. CDR1 is MDHEN, CDR2 SYDVKM, per germline. CDR3 coding DNA: TGTGCCAGCAGCCCAATCCCAGGGTTAACCCCCTACGAGCAGTACTTC. Its translation: CASSPIPGLTPYEQYF.

The CDR3 DNA is TGTGCCAGCTCTGCATCGTTTGTGAGAGGCTACACCTTC. Translated: CASSASFVRGYTF. The chain recombines TRBV6-1 with TRBJ1-2; no clear D gene. This CDR3 has 13 amino acids. Trimming removed 8 bases from V and 8 bases from J, with 18 bases in between. The germline V gene encodes CDR1 MNHNS and CDR2 SASEGT.

The V gene is TRBV19, the J gene TRBJ1-5, with 8 bases matching TRBD1. The ends lost 7 bases at V and 3 bases at J; junction bases unmatched: 8. The CDR3 length is 15 residues. In germline, CDR1 is LNHDA, CDR2 SQIVND (reference sequence). DNA of the CDR3: TGTGCCAGTAATTTCCCAGGGGGCAACAATCAGCCCCAGCATTTT. Translated, it gives CASNFPGGNNQPQHF.